These 9 T cell receptor beta chains were sequenced from one sample in a study of blood T cell repertoires in COVID-19. Assay used: immunoSEQ multiplex PCR; TCRdb lists only in-frame clones, some missing. The table lists approximately 200,000 clones, over 80% of them singletons. The sample comprised PBMCs or T cells enriched from blood (not recorded which). Every receptor here comes from a woman in her twenties or thirties who had been exposed to COVID-19.

The rearrangement uses TRBV2 and TRBJ2-3; the match to TRBD1 covers 8 bases. With V trimmed by 7 bases and J by 5 bases, 8 bases remained unmatched. Germline V CDR1 and CDR2: SNHLY, FYNNEI. This CDR3 spans 14 amino acids. This CDR3 reads CASIFGRGQDTQYF. CDR3 nucleotides: TGTGCCAGCATTTTTGGCAGGGGGCAAGATACGCAGTATTTT.

Here the CDR3 reads CASRQGAFGNTIYF. The CDR3, as DNA: TGTGCCAGCAGACAGGGGGCTTTTGGAAACACCATATATTTT. The chain has TRBV2 and TRBJ1-3, with 9 bases matching TRBD1. The germline CDR1 and CDR2 sequences are SNHLY and FYNNEI. CDR3 length: 14 residues. With V trimmed by 6 bases and J by 3 bases, 3 bases remained unmatched.

The rearrangement joins TRBV30 to TRBJ1-4, with D perhaps TRBD1 (6 bases). Deletions cut 2 bases from V and 5 bases from J, with 15 bases between. This CDR3 has 15 amino acids. The germline CDR1 and CDR2 sequences are GTSNPN and SVGIG (reference sequence). DNA for the CDR3: TGTGCCTGGAGTTTAGGGGACACGCCGAATGAAAAACTGTTTTTT. Its translation: CAWSLGDTPNEKLFF. Full variable domain (rest looked up from reference TRBV30 and TRBJ1-4): SQTIHQWPATLVQPVGSPLSLECTVEGTSNPNLYWYRQAAGRGLQLLFYSVGIGQISSEVPQNLSASRPQDRQFILSSKKLLLSDSGFYLCAWSLGDTPNEKLFFGSGTQLSVL.

The chain uses TRBV27 and TRBJ2-7; D remains ambiguous. Germline values: CDR1 MNHEY, CDR2 SMNVEV (reference sequence). The germline V and J ends were trimmed by 2 bases and 2 bases, with 13 bases remaining between them. This CDR3 is 15 amino acids long. CDR3 coding DNA: TGTGCCAGCAGTTTAAAGTCGCGGCCAGCCTACGAGCAGTACTTC. This encodes CASSLKSRPAYEQYF.

The chain employs TRBV29-1 and TRBJ2-2; D gene unclear. V lost 6 bases and J 1 base, leaving 3 bases between the germline ends. Germline V CDR1 and CDR2: SQVTM, ANQGSEA. The CDR3 extends over 11 amino acids. The CDR3 loop reads CSVGNTGELFF. The CDR3 DNA follows: TGCAGCGTCGGGAACACCGGGGAGCTGTTTTTT.

This clone was detected only a few times. V usage is TRBV6-5 and J usage is TRBJ1-5; weak D call: TRBD1 (6 bases). V lost 6 bases to trimming and J lost 3 bases, with 15 bases between them. The CDR3 runs to 15 residues. CDR1 and CDR2 from the germline V gene are MNHEY and SVGAGI. CDR3 sequence reads: CASSATGYDNQPQHF. The CDR3 DNA is TGTGCCAGCAGCGCGACAGGTTACGACAATCAGCCCCAGCATTTT.

About this clone: At one boundary the junction diverges from the germline segment, which might be a read error. The V call is TRBV29-1, the J call TRBJ1-4; no clear D. The CDR3 extends over 8 amino acids. Germline values: CDR1 SQVTM, CDR2 ANQGSEA. CDR3 coding DNA: TGCGAACGTTCCCCACGGGATTTT. Encoded protein: CERSPRDF.

This chain links TRBV9 with TRBJ2-5; D gene uncertain. This CDR3 spans 16 amino acids. V was trimmed by 0 bases and J by 4 bases, leaving 16 bases between them. Germline assignment: CDR1 SGDLS and CDR2 YYNGEE. The CDR3 DNA follows: TGTGCCAGCAGCGTAGGAACAGTAGTTCGGTCAGAGACCCAGTACTTC. This gives the protein CASSVGTVVRSETQYF.

DNA for the CDR3: TGTGCCAGCAGTGTTAGGGGACAGGGACTTCACTACGAGCAGTACTTC. This sequence encodes CASSVRGQGLHYEQYF. The chain is built from TRBV2 and TRBJ2-7; 9 bases map to TRBD1. The V segment lost 4 bases and the J segment 3 bases; nucleotides outside the gene matches: 10. CDR1 SNHLY and CDR2 FYNNEI come from the germline V gene. The length of the CDR3 is 16 residues.